One TCR beta chain is described in this entry. This specimen belongs to a study of blood T cell repertoires in COVID-19. This CDR3 is built from 14 residues. Germline V lookup: CDR1 LNHDA, CDR2 SQIVND (reference sequence). V dropped 7 bases and J dropped 8; count of bases not matched to a gene: 11. Profiled with immunoSEQ multiplex PCR; TCRdb holds only in-frame clones, not every one. The sample consists of 310,000 or so clones, approximately 88% of them appearing once. Sequencing was carried out using peripheral blood. This chain connects TRBV19 to TRBJ1-2, with 9 bases aligning to TRBD1. This receptor was identified in a man aged 30 to 45 with COVID-19, enrolled during active disease. The CDR3 DNA is TGTGCCAGTAACTTACAGGGGGCGAACCACGGCTACACCTTC. Amino acids: CASNLQGANHGYTF.